This T cell receptor (beta chain) was sequenced for a study of CXCR3-negative and CXCR3-positive naive CD8 T cells. General study points: Most assays used freshly isolated PBMCs, as cryopreservation partially reduced CXCR3. Naive cells with CXCR3 showed TRB CDR3s that were more hydrophobic than those in CXCR3-negative naive cells.

The sorting of each CD8+ T cell subset was done in triplicate, at 250,000 to 300,000 cells each. The authors gated naive CD8+ T cells as CD45RO-CCR7+CD27+CD95-. The CDR3 is made up of 16 amino acids. CDR1 is MNHNY, CDR2 SVGAGI, per germline (reference sequence). In preparing the TRB cDNA libraries, 5' RACE with UMI labels was used. TCRdb derives one entry per CDR3 protein from the 5' RACE reads, leaving out DNA. In all, the sample yields tens of thousands of distinct CDR3 sequences. Comments on this clonotype: As yet, its antigen is unknown.

Input material: naive CXCR3+ CD8+ T cells from blood. Subset: CD45RO-CCR7+CD27+CD95- naive CD8+ T cells expressing CXCR3 (TNR3+). V gene TRBV6-6 combines with J gene TRBJ2-7; without DNA, the TCRdb call of TRBD1 cannot be checked. The clonotype was recovered from a human donor in good health. Some clones in this sample may be carry-over from other donors' samples. The CDR3 reads CASSPTAPEVPYEQYF.